This T cell receptor (beta chain) appears in the sequencing data of a study of Graves' ophthalmopathy and Graves' hyperthyroidism. Study-wide results and limits: Most thyroid clonotypes expanded beyond 0.001 frequency were also found in blood.

This clonotype was recorded at least ten times. The antigen remains unidentified. V lost 6 bases and J 4 bases, leaving 18 bases between the germline ends. The CDR3 is 15 amino acids. CDR1 is SEHNR, CDR2 FQNEAQ, per germline (reference sequence). Amplification targeted the TCR beta CDR3 regions, with RNA transcripts as the source material. First-round RT-PCR used HTBI primers; second-round multiplex PCR followed. TCRdb itself ran the multiplex PCR reads through MiXCR, one entry per CDR3 protein. Seen here are around 1,200,000 distinct CDR3 sequences, 36% observed once, and the top ten hold more than 9.5%.

Sequenced material: peripheral blood or thyroid tissue (not recorded which). The chain is built from TRBV7-9 and TRBJ1-2; maybe TRBD1 (6 bases). The source of this sequence is an adult man with Graves' hyperthyroidism. CDR3 region: CASSNGGQNSYGYTF. The CDR3 DNA follows: TGTGCCAGCAGTAATGGCGGACAGAATAGCTATGGCTACACCTTC.